A selection of T cell receptor beta chains follows, all from one sample in a study of CD4+ T cells in melanoma. Repertoires were generated with immunoSEQ multiplex PCR, while TCRdb's copy carries only in-frame clones and drops some. Of about 50,000 clones listed, 85% to 90% are singletons. Sequencing was done on a sample of peripheral blood. The receptors derive from a human donor with melanoma. CDR3s include the opening cysteine and the closing phenylalanine or tryptophan. A D gene is named only where the DNA matches it firmly. A clone size is listed for some rows: how often the clone was seen (once, few, many), or a class if it is expanded.

v_call: TRBV5-1; j_call: TRBJ2-7; d_call: -; clone_size: -; cdr3_aa: CASSLTTETPPYEQYF; cdr3_nt: TGCGCCAGCAGCTTGACTACTGAAACTCCCCCTTACGAGCAGTACTTC
v_call: TRBV7-9; j_call: TRBJ1-2; d_call: TRBD1; clone_size: -; cdr3_aa: CASSSTGFYGYTF; cdr3_nt: TGTGCCAGCAGCTCGACAGGGTTCTATGGCTACACCTTC
v_call: TRBV9; j_call: TRBJ2-1; d_call: TRBD2; clone_size: -; cdr3_aa: CASSGRGGPYDEQFF; cdr3_nt: TGTGCCAGCAGCGGCCGGGGGGGCCCTTATGATGAGCAGTTCTTC
v_call: TRBV25-1; j_call: TRBJ1-1; d_call: TRBD1; clone_size: -; cdr3_aa: CASAFSGGALGEAFF; cdr3_nt: TGTGCCAGCGCGTTTTCAGGGGGCGCGTTAGGTGAAGCTTTCTTT
v_call: TRBV11-1; j_call: TRBJ2-7; d_call: -; clone_size: few; cdr3_aa: CASSSKELISYEQYF; cdr3_nt: TGTGCCAGCAGCTCAAAAGAGTTGATCTCCTACGAGCAGTACTTC
v_call: TRBV9; j_call: TRBJ1-2; d_call: -; clone_size: -; cdr3_aa: CASSVDNGYGYTF; cdr3_nt: TGTGCCAGCAGCGTAGACAACGGCTATGGCTACACCTTC
v_call: TRBV28; j_call: TRBJ1-6; d_call: -; clone_size: -; cdr3_aa: CASRQDSYGTNSPLHF; cdr3_nt: TGTGCCAGCAGACAAGACAGCTACGGGACGAATTCACCCCTCCACTTT
v_call: TRBV27; j_call: TRBJ1-6; d_call: TRBD1; clone_size: once; cdr3_aa: CASSSGQGPYNSPLHF; cdr3_nt: TGTGCCAGCAGTTCGGGACAGGGACCCTATAATTCACCCCTCCACTTT
v_call: TRBV6-6; j_call: TRBJ2-3; d_call: -; clone_size: -; cdr3_aa: CASTTGGSTDTQYF; cdr3_nt: TGTGCCAGCACGACCGGGGGAAGCACAGATACGCAGTATTTT
v_call: TRBV28; j_call: TRBJ2-1; d_call: TRBD1; clone_size: -; cdr3_aa: CASSFGDRAYNEQFF; cdr3_nt: TGTGCCAGCAGTTTTGGAGACAGGGCCTACAATGAGCAGTTCTTC
v_call: TRBV5-5; j_call: TRBJ1-6; d_call: -; clone_size: -; cdr3_aa: CASSYSVRVGSPLHF; cdr3_nt: TGTGCCAGCAGCTACTCCGTCAGGGTTGGGTCACCCCTCCACTTT
v_call: TRBV27; j_call: TRBJ1-2; d_call: -; clone_size: -; cdr3_aa: CASGQRQGSNYGYTF; cdr3_nt: TGTGCCAGCGGACAAAGGCAGGGATCTAACTATGGCTACACCTTC
v_call: TRBV6-6; j_call: TRBJ1-1; d_call: -; clone_size: few; cdr3_aa: CASSYSGGRTEAFF; cdr3_nt: TGTGCCAGCAGTTACAGCGGGGGGAGGACTGAAGCTTTCTTT
v_call: TRBV5-1; j_call: TRBJ2-3; d_call: TRBD2; clone_size: -; cdr3_aa: CASSGRGLAGGRTITDTQYF; cdr3_nt: TGCGCCAGCAGCGGGAGGGGACTAGCGGGGGGCCGCACTATTACAGATACGCAGTATTTT
v_call: TRBV7-9; j_call: TRBJ2-1; d_call: TRBD2; clone_size: -; cdr3_aa: CASSLTSGARNEQFF; cdr3_nt: TGTGCCAGCAGCCTTACTAGCGGGGCTCGGAATGAGCAGTTCTTC
v_call: TRBV11-2; j_call: TRBJ2-3; d_call: -; clone_size: -; cdr3_aa: CASSLGWAATDTQYF; cdr3_nt: TGTGCCAGCAGCTTAGGCTGGGCGGCCACAGATACGCAGTATTTT
v_call: TRBV5-1; j_call: TRBJ2-1; d_call: TRBD2; clone_size: -; cdr3_aa: CASSLTSGGPNEQFF; cdr3_nt: TGCGCCAGCAGCTTGACTAGCGGGGGGCCGAATGAGCAGTTCTTC
v_call: TRBV4-3; j_call: TRBJ2-3; d_call: TRBD1; clone_size: -; cdr3_aa: CASSQVGGAADTQYF; cdr3_nt: TGCGCCAGCAGCCAAGTAGGGGGCGCGGCAGATACGCAGTATTTT
v_call: TRBV28; j_call: TRBJ1-5; d_call: TRBD1; clone_size: -; cdr3_aa: CASSPGRGGAEPQHF; cdr3_nt: TGTGCCAGCAGTCCGGGTAGAGGGGGCGCAGAGCCCCAGCATTTT
v_call: TRBV4-3; j_call: TRBJ2-7; d_call: TRBD1; clone_size: -; cdr3_aa: CASSQDQTGGLNEQYF; cdr3_nt: TGCGCCAGCAGCCAAGATCAAACAGGGGGCTTAAACGAGCAGTACTTC
v_call: TRBV29-1; j_call: TRBJ2-7; d_call: -; clone_size: -; cdr3_aa: CSVGGGSGLEQYF; cdr3_nt: TGCAGCGTTGGGGGGGGCAGCGGCCTCGAGCAGTACTTC
v_call: TRBV7-9; j_call: TRBJ1-2; d_call: -; clone_size: -; cdr3_aa: CASSGADLNYGYTF; cdr3_nt: TGTGCCAGCAGCGGGGCAGACCTTAACTATGGCTACACCTTC
v_call: TRBV6-5; j_call: TRBJ2-5; d_call: -; clone_size: -; cdr3_aa: CASSYMWSGRETQYF; cdr3_nt: TGTGCCAGCAGTTATATGTGGTCGGGGCGGGAGACCCAGTACTTC
v_call: TRBV10-1; j_call: TRBJ1-1; d_call: -; clone_size: -; cdr3_aa: CANRDPDRAFF; cdr3_nt: TGCGCCAACCGGGACCCCGATCGCGCTTTCTTT
v_call: TRBV2; j_call: TRBJ1-6; d_call: TRBD1; clone_size: -; cdr3_aa: CASKDRGSPLHF; cdr3_nt: TGTGCCAGCAAGGACAGGGGTTCACCCCTCCACTTT
v_call: TRBV18; j_call: TRBJ1-1; d_call: -; clone_size: -; cdr3_aa: CASSLTFTLMNTEAFF; cdr3_nt: TGTGCCAGCTCACTAACATTCACCCTCATGAACACTGAAGCTTTCTTT
v_call: TRBV2; j_call: TRBJ1-1; d_call: -; clone_size: -; cdr3_aa: CASKDRSQMNTEAFF; cdr3_nt: TGTGCCAGCAAAGACAGGTCCCAAATGAACACTGAAGCTTTCTTT
v_call: TRBV28; j_call: TRBJ1-6; d_call: -; clone_size: -; cdr3_aa: CASSSAGGADSPLHF; cdr3_nt: TGTGCCAGCAGTTCCGCGGGGGGCGCGGATTCACCCCTCCACTTT
v_call: TRBV30; j_call: TRBJ2-3; d_call: -; clone_size: -; cdr3_aa: CAWSLLGATDTQYF; cdr3_nt: TGTGCCTGGAGTCTCCTTGGGGCCACAGATACGCAGTATTTT
v_call: TRBV7-6; j_call: TRBJ2-3; d_call: -; clone_size: -; cdr3_aa: CASSLGSTFGDTQYF; cdr3_nt: TGTGCCAGCAGCTTAGGGTCCACATTTGGAGATACGCAGTATTTT
v_call: TRBV7-2; j_call: TRBJ2-5; d_call: -; clone_size: -; cdr3_aa: CASSLEGGGETQYF; cdr3_nt: TGTGCCAGCAGCTTAGAGGGCGGAGGAGAGACCCAGTACTTC
v_call: TRBV28; j_call: TRBJ1-1; d_call: -; clone_size: -; cdr3_aa: CASSLLGGEAFF; cdr3_nt: TGTGCCAGCAGTTTATTGGGGGGCGAAGCTTTCTTT
v_call: TRBV1; j_call: TRBJ2-1; d_call: -; clone_size: -; cdr3_aa: CTSSQGDRGYGGKSLEQFF; cdr3_nt: TGCACCAGCAGCCAAGGGGACAGGGGTTACGGGGGGAAGTCACTTGAGCAGTTCTTC
v_call: TRBV4-1; j_call: TRBJ1-4; d_call: -; clone_size: -; cdr3_aa: CASSQVSREKLFF; cdr3_nt: TGCGCCAGCAGCCAAGTTTCTCGGGAAAAACTGTTTTTT
v_call: TRBV9; j_call: TRBJ2-7; d_call: -; clone_size: -; cdr3_aa: CASSVEVSSYEQYF; cdr3_nt: TGTGCCAGCAGCGTAGAGGTCAGCTCCTACGAGCAGTACTTC
v_call: TRBV6-6; j_call: TRBJ1-3; d_call: -; clone_size: -; cdr3_aa: CASSYSKLRAGNTIYF; cdr3_nt: TGTGCCAGCAGTTACTCGAAACTCAGGGCGGGAAACACCATATATTTT
v_call: TRBV11-2; j_call: TRBJ2-7; d_call: -; clone_size: -; cdr3_aa: CASSLHTAYEQYF; cdr3_nt: TGTGCCAGCAGCTTACACACCGCCTACGAGCAGTACTTC